This T cell receptor beta chain was recorded in a study of T-cell reconstitution after alpha-beta-depleted transplantation in children. The CDR3 is 14 residues long. A library of TCRbeta sequences, prepared with unique molecular identifiers, was generated. TCRdb re-derived calls from the PCR reads in MiXCR, one entry per CDR3 protein. The data hold around 400,000 distinct CDR3 sequences, with roughly a tenth observed a single time. V is TRBV21-1 and J is TRBJ2-5; TRBD1 reflects the table's D call only, with no check against the DNA. TRBV21-1 is deemed a pseudogene. The TCR comes from a human donor who donated a stem cell graft to a child with acute myeloid leukemia. Sequencing was performed on PBMCs from the stem cell graft donor, taken from the stem cell graft. The chain's CDR3 is CASSHGTGKETQYF. In nucleotides, the CDR3 is TGTGCCAGCAGCCACGGGACAGGGAAAGAGACCCAGTACTTC.